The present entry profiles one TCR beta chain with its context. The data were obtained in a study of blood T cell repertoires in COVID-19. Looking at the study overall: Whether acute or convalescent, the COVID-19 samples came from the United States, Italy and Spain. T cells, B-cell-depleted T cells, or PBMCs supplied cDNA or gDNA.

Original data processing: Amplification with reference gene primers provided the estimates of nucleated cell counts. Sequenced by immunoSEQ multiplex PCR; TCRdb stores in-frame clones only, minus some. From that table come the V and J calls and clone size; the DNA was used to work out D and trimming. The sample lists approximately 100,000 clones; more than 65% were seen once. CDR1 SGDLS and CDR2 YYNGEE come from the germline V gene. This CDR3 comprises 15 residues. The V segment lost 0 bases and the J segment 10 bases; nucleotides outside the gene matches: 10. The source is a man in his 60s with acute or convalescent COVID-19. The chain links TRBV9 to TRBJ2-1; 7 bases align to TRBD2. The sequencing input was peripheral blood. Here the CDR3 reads CASSVGGSPPREQFF. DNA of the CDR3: TGTGCCAGCAGCGTAGGCGGGAGCCCGCCTCGAGAGCAGTTCTTC.